This passage covers 18 T cell receptor beta chains from one sample sequenced in a study of blood T cells in healthy people across ages. Then a second PCR, running roughly 7 to 11 cycles, was carried out with a sample-barcoded 5' primer and a J-beta primer mix. TCRdb used MiXCR to reprocess the 5' RACE reads, holding one entry per CDR3 protein. The table includes approximately 360,000 distinct CDR3 sequences, roughly half detected once. The specimen sequenced was blood. The receptors come from a man aged 55 to 70 in good health.

This clonotype has just a few counts. This chain connects TRBV7-2 to TRBJ1-6; no reliable D call. Trimming removed 5 bases at V and 7 bases at J, with 12 bases between. Per germline, CDR1 SGHTA and CDR2 FQGNSA. This CDR3 contains 14 residues. The DNA for the CDR3 is TGTGCCAGCAGCACCGCCGGGATAAATTCACCCCTCCACTTT. It is translated as CASSTAGINSPLHF.

V is TRBV3-1 and J is TRBJ2-1; 10 nucleotides agree with TRBD2. Germline V gene lookup returns CDR1 LGHDT and CDR2 YNNKEL (reference sequence). V shed 4 bases and J 4 bases; nucleotides not matched to a gene: 7. The length of the CDR3 is 16 residues. The CDR3 region is CASSRRLAGVYNEQFF. CDR3 nucleotides: TGTGCCAGCAGCCGCCGTCTAGCGGGGGTATACAATGAGCAGTTCTTC.

The gene calls are TRBV13 and TRBJ2-7, with TRBD2 identical over 14 bases. This CDR3 spans 16 amino acids. V dropped 3 bases and J dropped 6; count of bases not matched to a gene: 7. The V gene's germline CDR1 is PRHDT and CDR2 FYEKMQ (reference sequence). The CDR3 spells CASSFGLAGGDGEQYF. CDR3 coding DNA: TGTGCCAGCAGCTTTGGACTAGCGGGGGGCGATGGCGAGCAGTACTTC.

CDR3 sequence: CASSLRQGAEQYF. The CDR3 DNA reads TGTGCCAGCAGCCTTCGACAGGGCGCCGAGCAGTACTTC. This rearrangement joins TRBV7-9 to TRBJ2-7, with 7 positions matching TRBD1. V dropped 5 bases and J dropped 6; count of bases not matched to a gene: 7. This CDR3 contains 13 residues. Germline V lookup: CDR1 SEHNR, CDR2 FQNEAQ (reference sequence). The variable domain in full, completed from reference TRBV7-9 and TRBJ2-7, reads DTGVSQNPRHKITKRGQNVTFRCDPISEHNRLYWYRQTLGQGPEFLTYFQNEAQLEKSRLLSDRFSAERPKGSFSTLEIQRTEQGDSAMYLCASSLRQGAEQYFGPGTRLTVT.

The rearrangement links TRBV18 to TRBJ2-3; 7 bases line up with TRBD1. This CDR3 comprises 17 residues. From germline, CDR1 is KGHSH and CDR2 LQKENI. V dropped 4 bases and J dropped 5; count of bases not matched to a gene: 15. Here the CDR3 DNA reads TGTGCCAGCTCACGGGGCGACAGGGAACCCCACAGAGATACGCAGTATTTT. Its translation: CASSRGDREPHRDTQYF.

The V call is TRBV18, the J call TRBJ2-5; 7 nucleotides agree with TRBD2. Germline trimming cut 3 bases from V and 11 bases from J; bases unmatched to any gene: 12. The CDR3 extends over 14 amino acids. Germline V gene sequence: CDR1 KGHSH, CDR2 LQKENI. The CDR3: CASSPGGGSNEQYF. In DNA form, the CDR3 reads TGTGCCAGCTCACCTGGCGGGGGTAGCAATGAGCAGTACTTC.

The chain recombines TRBV7-3 with TRBJ1-2, with 9 bases that match TRBD1. The germline V gene has CDR1 SGHTA and CDR2 FQGTGA. This CDR3 spans 14 amino acids. After removal of 3 bases from V and 8 bases from J, the junction contained 7 bases not matched to a gene. Written as DNA, the CDR3 is TGTGCCAGCAGCTTCGGGGACAGGGCGGGCGGCTACACCTTC. Protein: CASSFGDRAGGYTF.

The V and J genes are TRBV7-9 and TRBJ1-2; D is unresolved. The CDR3 totals 11 residues. V was trimmed by 2 bases and J by 8 bases, leaving 6 bases between them. Germline CDR1 SEHNR, CDR2 FQNEAQ (reference sequence). The CDR3 nucleotides read TGTGCCAGCAGCTTAAACCAGGGCTACACCTTC. Its translation: CASSLNQGYTF. Variable domain in full (rest from reference TRBV7-9 and TRBJ1-2): DTGVSQNPRHKITKRGQNVTFRCDPISEHNRLYWYRQTLGQGPEFLTYFQNEAQLEKSRLLSDRFSAERPKGSFSTLEIQRTEQGDSAMYLCASSLNQGYTFGSGTRLTVV.

The DNA of the CDR3 is TGCAGCGTGGGTGGCGGGGGACTTCTCTACGAGCAGTACTTC. Residues: CSVGGGGLLYEQYF. This chain joins TRBV29-1 and TRBJ2-7; 7 nucleotides line up with TRBD2. The germline gives CDR1 SQVTM, CDR2 ANQGSEA. Trimming took 6 bases from V and 3 from J; bases not matched to a gene: 11. The CDR3 covers 14 residues.

The chain joins TRBV29-1 to TRBJ2-7; a weak D match, TRBD1 (5 bases). Germline V gene data show CDR1 as SQVTM and CDR2 as ANQGSEA. V lost 6 bases to trimming and J lost 2 bases, with 11 bases between them. The CDR3 loop spans 12 amino acids. The DNA for the CDR3 is TGCAGCGTCGCCGTGACAGCCTACGAGCAGTACTTC. It codes for CSVAVTAYEQYF.

This clonotype was counted between two and nine times. As DNA, the CDR3 is TGTGCCAGCAGCCAAGATAGGCTAGCGGGAGAGACCCAGTACTTC. Its protein is CASSQDRLAGETQYF. The chain employs TRBV4-2 and TRBJ2-5, with TRBD2 matching over 8 bases. This CDR3 contains 15 residues. Germline trimming cut 0 bases from V and 4 bases from J; bases unmatched to any gene: 4. The germline V gene has CDR1 LGHNA and CDR2 YNFKEQ.

This sequence joins TRBV18 and TRBJ2-1, with 8 bases fitting TRBD2. The J segment lost 7 bases and the V segment lost 8 bases, leaving 10 bases of the junction unmatched. Per germline, CDR1 KGHSH and CDR2 LQKENI. CDR3 length: 14 residues. CDR3 sequence (DNA): TGTGCCAGCGTAGGACTAGCACTTGGGAATGAGCAGTTCTTC. It translates to CASVGLALGNEQFF.

This clonotype was seen many times. The V and J genes are TRBV6-2 or TRBV6-3 and TRBJ2-7; D possibly corresponds to TRBD1 (6 bases). The CDR3 is made up of 12 amino acids. The germline CDR1 and CDR2 sequences are MNHEY and SVGEGT. V dropped 7 bases and J dropped 3 bases, with 10 bases sitting between them. The CDR3 nucleotides read TGTGCCAGCAAAGGACAGATCTACGAGCAGTACTTC. Its protein product is CASKGQIYEQYF.

The J gene is TRBJ2-7, the V gene TRBV28, with TRBD2 as a possible D gene (5 bases). The CDR3 is 13 amino acids. Germline loops: CDR1 MDHEN, CDR2 SYDVKM. V lost 10 bases to trimming and J lost 0 bases, with 13 bases between them. CDR3 region: CANTPGGSYEQYF. CDR3 sequence (DNA): TGTGCCAACACTCCCGGAGGCTCCTACGAGCAGTACTTC.

Note on this clonotype: At one end, the junction sequence differs from germline, possibly due to a read error. The chain has TRBV20-1 and TRBJ2-1; TRBD2 aligns across 12 bases. The V gene's germline CDR1 is DFQATT and CDR2 SNEGSKA (reference sequence). The CDR3 runs to 16 residues. CDR3 region: CGARDSASGRAGEQFF. The CDR3 nucleotides are TGCGGTGCTAGAGATTCCGCTAGCGGGAGGGCAGGAGAGCAGTTCTTC.

Note on this clonotype: This may arise from a read error, as a much more abundant clone is one base away. The gene calls are TRBV29-1 and TRBJ1-2; possible D gene TRBD1, 5 bases. Trimming pared 2 bases from V and 5 bases from J, leaving 12 bases between. Germline CDR1 reads SQVTM; CDR2 reads ANQGSEA. This CDR3 has 13 residues. The CDR3 spells CSVERQQAYGYTF. The CDR3 DNA sequence: TGCAGCGTTGAAAGACAGCAAGCTTATGGCTACACCTTC.

This chain links TRBV20-1 with TRBJ2-7; 11 positions agree with TRBD2. CDR3 length equals 18 residues. CDR1 and CDR2 (germline): DFQATT, SNEGSKA (reference sequence). With 5 bases clipped from V and 1 base from J, the junction kept 16 bases outside the gene matches. This CDR3 reads CSAPRTSGHILKSYEQYF. The CDR3 DNA reads TGCAGTGCTCCCCGGACTAGCGGGCATATCCTAAAATCCTACGAGCAGTACTTC.

The chain links TRBV11-3 to TRBJ2-1; D may be TRBD2 (6 bases). This CDR3 has 18 amino acids. V was shortened by 6 bases and J by 3 bases, with 24 bases between the two germline ends. Germline loops: CDR1 SGHNT, CDR2 YENEEA. As DNA, the CDR3 is TGTGCCAGCAGACCCCGGTCGGGAAGGGCGGGGATCTACAATGAGCAGTTCTTC. Translated, it gives CASRPRSGRAGIYNEQFF.